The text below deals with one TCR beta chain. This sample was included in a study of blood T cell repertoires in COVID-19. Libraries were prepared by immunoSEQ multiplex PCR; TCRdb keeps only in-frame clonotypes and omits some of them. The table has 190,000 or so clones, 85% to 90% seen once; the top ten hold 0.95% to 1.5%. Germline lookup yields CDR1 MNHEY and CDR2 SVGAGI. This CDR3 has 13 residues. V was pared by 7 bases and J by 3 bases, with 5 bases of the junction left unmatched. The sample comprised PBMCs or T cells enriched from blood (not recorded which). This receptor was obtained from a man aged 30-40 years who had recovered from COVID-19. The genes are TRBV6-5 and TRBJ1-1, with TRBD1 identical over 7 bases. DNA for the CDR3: TGTGCCAGCATTGGGGGACAGTACACTGAAGCTTTCTTT. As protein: CASIGGQYTEAFF.